Below, 30 T cell receptor beta chains from the same sample are listed, as sequenced in a study of blood T cell repertoires in COVID-19. Assay used: immunoSEQ multiplex PCR; TCRdb lists only in-frame clones, some missing. The sample includes around 700,000 clones, 80% to 90% of them seen just once. The sequenced material came from peripheral blood. All receptors come from a woman aged 18-35 years with acute or convalescent COVID-19.

The rearrangement uses TRBV4-1 and TRBJ2-4; 13 positions agree with TRBD2. The trim removed 0 bases at V and 8 bases at J, leaving 7 bases unmatched. Germline assignment: CDR1 MGHRA and CDR2 YSYEKL. The CDR3 is 17 residues long. The CDR3 loop reads CASSQDRGTSGIDIQYF. The DNA of the CDR3 is TGCGCCAGCAGCCAAGATCGGGGGACTAGCGGGATCGACATTCAGTACTTC.

CDR3 nucleotide sequence: TGTGCCAGCAGCTTACCCGGACAGGCAAACACTGAAGCTTTCTTT. Its translation is CASSLPGQANTEAFF. This sequence joins TRBV5-4 and TRBJ1-1, with 7 nucleotides matching TRBD1. The length of the CDR3 is 15 residues. The trim removed 2 bases at V and 2 bases at J, leaving 6 bases unmatched. In germline, CDR1 is SGHNT, CDR2 YYREEE (reference sequence).

This clone was detected a few times. The V gene is TRBV7-9, the J gene TRBJ1-1; 8 nucleotides agree with TRBD1. Per germline, CDR1 SEHNR and CDR2 FQNEAQ (reference sequence). The V segment lost 1 base and the J segment 11 bases; nucleotides outside the gene matches: 12. The CDR3 has 15 amino acids. In nucleotides, the CDR3 is TGTGCCAGCAGCTTAGACCGGGACAGGTCGGGTGGGGCTTTCTTT. The encoded protein is CASSLDRDRSGGAFF.

The count of this clone is one. This CDR3 reads CASSPDRVYGYTF. The CDR3 bases are TGTGCCAGCAGCCCCGACAGGGTCTATGGCTACACCTTC. V and J are TRBV2 and TRBJ1-2; 7 bases line up with TRBD1. Looked up from germline, CDR1 is SNHLY and CDR2 is FYNNEI. The CDR3 sequence is 13 residues long. Trimming took 6 bases from V and 4 from J; bases not matched to a gene: 5.

The CDR3 region is CATSRAAVRQNEKLFF. Here the CDR3 DNA reads TGTGCCACCAGCAGAGCCGCAGTCAGACAAAATGAAAAACTGTTTTTT. The chain joins TRBV15 to TRBJ1-4; D is ambiguous. CDR3 length: 16 amino acids. Looked up from germline, CDR1 is LNHNV and CDR2 is YYDKDF (reference sequence). V was cut by 1 base and J by 5 bases, with 14 bases left in between.

The chain couples TRBV5-6 to TRBJ1-2; D possibly corresponds to TRBD1 (5 bases). The CDR3 consists of 15 residues. Trimming removed 0 bases at V and 8 bases at J, with 17 bases between. In germline, CDR1 is SGHDT, CDR2 YYEEEE. The CDR3: CASSLAGETEVGYTF. CDR3 nucleotides: TGTGCCAGCAGCTTGGCTGGTGAGACAGAGGTCGGCTACACCTTC.

This clone is a singleton in its sample. This chain uses TRBV5-4 with TRBJ2-1; 7 bases align to TRBD2. This CDR3 region has 16 residues. The V and J ends lost 0 bases and 7 bases, in that order; junction bases with no gene match: 10. Germline V gene lookup returns CDR1 SGHNT and CDR2 YYREEE (reference sequence). The CDR3 DNA reads as TGTGCCAGCAGCTTGGAGGGAGGGTTTTACGCGAATGAGCAGTTCTTC. It is translated as CASSLEGGFYANEQFF.

V is TRBV25-1 and J is TRBJ1-3; D remains unclear. Germline lookup yields CDR1 MGHDK and CDR2 SYGVNS. The CDR3 sequence is 14 residues long. The germline V and J ends were trimmed by 8 bases and 0 bases, with 11 bases remaining between them. The CDR3 bases are TGTGCCAGCCGACAAAGCTTCTCTGGAAACACCATATATTTT. Protein: CASRQSFSGNTIYF.

The V call is TRBV14, the J call TRBJ1-2; TRBD1 aligns across 8 bases. The V segment lost 4 bases and the J segment 3 bases; nucleotides outside the gene matches: 7. The CDR3 totals 15 residues. The V gene's germline CDR1 is SGHDN and CDR2 FVKESK. The CDR3 protein is CASSPQGGGHYGYTF. In DNA, the CDR3 is TGTGCCAGCAGCCCACAGGGGGGAGGGCACTATGGCTACACCTTC.

V usage is TRBV27 and J usage is TRBJ2-2; D possibly corresponds to TRBD2 (5 bases). V was cut by 3 bases and J by 2 bases, with 19 bases left in between. The CDR3 is made up of 18 amino acids. Germline V gives CDR1 MNHEY, CDR2 SMNVEV (reference sequence). CDR3 region: CASSFGVWGSGNTGELFF. The CDR3 DNA reads TGTGCCAGCAGTTTCGGGGTCTGGGGTTCCGGAAACACCGGGGAGCTGTTTTTT.

V usage is TRBV2 and J usage is TRBJ1-5; TRBD1 is a possible D gene (5 bases). Trimming pared 2 bases from V and 6 bases from J, leaving 14 bases between. Germline-derived CDR1 and CDR2 are SNHLY and FYNNEI. CDR3 size: 15 residues. CDR3 in amino acids: CASSELGQGLQPQHF. The CDR3 region has the DNA TGTGCCAGCAGTGAATTGGGGCAGGGACTTCAGCCCCAGCATTTT.

The rearrangement links TRBV5-1 to TRBJ2-5; D remains ambiguous. The CDR3 is 11 amino acids. V lost 1 base to trimming and J lost 7 bases, with 5 bases between them. Per germline, CDR1 SGHRS and CDR2 YFSETQ. As DNA, the CDR3 is TGCGCCAGCAGCTTGTTAGTGACCCAGTACTTC. Protein product: CASSLLVTQYF.

A word on this clone: Different DNA sequences within this sample yield the same CDR3. V and J are TRBV6-5 and TRBJ1-1; TRBD1 might be the D (6 bases). CDR1 and CDR2 from the germline V gene are MNHEY and SVGAGI. Trimming took 5 bases from V and 0 from J, leaving 10 bases between them. The CDR3 contains 14 residues. DNA of the CDR3: TGTGCCAGCAGTCCTACAGGGATGAACACTGAAGCTTTCTTT. Its translation is CASSPTGMNTEAFF.

V usage is TRBV5-1 and J usage is TRBJ2-1; 8 positions agree with TRBD2. The CDR3 length is 14 residues. Germline V gene sequence: CDR1 SGHRS, CDR2 YFSETQ. V gave up 4 bases and J gave up 5 bases; unmatched junction bases: 5. The CDR3 reads CASSRLAQNNEQFF. DNA of the CDR3: TGCGCCAGCAGCAGACTAGCGCAGAACAATGAGCAGTTCTTC.

The CDR3 here is CASISNTGELFF. In DNA, the CDR3 is TGTGCCAGCATATCGAACACCGGGGAGCTGTTTTTT. The J gene is TRBJ2-2, the V gene TRBV12-1; the listed D gene, TRBD2, was not tested against the DNA. TRBV12-1 is reported as a pseudogene. The CDR3 is made up of 12 amino acids.

The genes are TRBV19 and TRBJ2-5, with TRBD2 as a possible D gene (6 bases). With 8 bases removed from V and 3 bases from J, the gap between germline ends came to 16 bases. The germline CDR1 and CDR2 sequences are LNHDA and SQIVND (reference sequence). CDR3 length: 14 residues. The chain's CDR3 is CASASWGGEETQYF. CDR3 in DNA: TGTGCCAGTGCGTCCTGGGGCGGGGAAGAGACCCAGTACTTC.

The chain combines TRBV5-6 with TRBJ2-3; the match to TRBD2 covers 10 bases. This CDR3 region has 17 residues. Germline loops: CDR1 SGHDT, CDR2 YYEEEE. V trimming: 0 bases; J trimming: 4 bases; junction bases outside the gene matches: 8. CDR3 in amino acids: CASSLDGTSAGPDTQYF. The DNA for the CDR3 is TGTGCCAGCAGCTTGGATGGGACTAGCGCCGGGCCAGATACGCAGTATTTT. Looking up the rest from reference TRBV5-6 and TRBJ2-3 gives the full variable domain: DAGVTQSPTHLIKTRGQQVTLRCSPKSGHDTVSWYQQALGQGPQFIFQYYEEEERQRGNFPDRFSGHQFPNYSSELNVNALLLGDSALYLCASSLDGTSAGPDTQYFGPGTRLTVL.

Written as DNA, the CDR3 is TGTGCCAGCAGTTACAACAGGGTCAACCAGCCCCAGCATTTT. Residues: CASSYNRVNQPQHF. The chain uses TRBV6-2 or TRBV6-3 and TRBJ1-5, with D maybe TRBD1 (6 bases). The germline gives CDR1 MNHEY, CDR2 SVGEGT. V was trimmed by 2 bases and J by 7 bases, leaving 12 bases between them. The CDR3 has 14 amino acids.

The V call is TRBV25-1, the J call TRBJ2-1; 8 bases align to TRBD1. CDR1 is MGHDK and CDR2 is SYGVNS in the germline V gene. This CDR3 contains 15 residues. Germline trimming cut 5 bases from V and 3 bases from J; bases unmatched to any gene: 6. The CDR3: CASSPRTGRYNEQFF. The DNA of the CDR3 is TGTGCCAGCAGTCCCCGGACAGGGCGCTACAATGAGCAGTTCTTC. The full variable domain, its missing parts supplied by reference TRBV25-1 and TRBJ2-1, is EADIYQTPRYLVIGTGKKITLECSQTMGHDKMYWYQQDPGMELHLIHYSYGVNSTEKGDLSSESTVSRIRTEHFPLTLESARPSHTSQYLCASSPRTGRYNEQFFGPGTRLTVL.

The chain carries TRBV24-1 and TRBJ2-3, with D possibly matching TRBD1 (6 bases). The V and J ends lost 4 bases and 5 bases respectively, with 15 bases between them. The CDR3 sequence is 15 residues long. Per the germline V gene, CDR1 is KGHDR and CDR2 is SFDVKD. This CDR3 is CATSDRDIEGDTQYF. CDR3 bases: TGTGCCACCAGTGACAGGGACATCGAGGGAGATACGCAGTATTTT.

V usage is TRBV9 and J usage is TRBJ2-1; D gene uncertain. Per the germline V gene, CDR1 is SGDLS and CDR2 is YYNGEE. The CDR3 sequence is 11 residues long. The ends were cut back, 0 bases at V and 9 bases at J, with 4 bases in the middle. CDR3 residues: CASSVAVEQFF. CDR3 bases: TGTGCCAGCAGCGTAGCTGTTGAGCAGTTCTTC.

V and J are TRBV19 and TRBJ2-3; 7 nucleotides match TRBD2. The CDR3 has 13 amino acids. Trimming took 3 bases from V and 6 from J; bases not matched to a gene: 3. Germline assignment: CDR1 LNHDA and CDR2 SQIVND (reference sequence). Here the CDR3 reads CASSMGGMDTQYF. The CDR3 DNA follows: TGTGCCAGTAGTATGGGGGGGATGGATACGCAGTATTTT. Drawing the rest from reference TRBV19 and TRBJ2-3, the complete variable domain is DGGITQSPKYLFRKEGQNVTLSCEQNLNHDAMYWYRQDPGQGLRLIYYSQIVNDFQKGDIAEGYSVSREKKESFPLTVTSAQKNPTAFYLCASSMGGMDTQYFGPGTRLTVL.

The rearrangement uses TRBV9 and TRBJ2-2; a weak D match, TRBD1 (5 bases). CDR1 and CDR2 from the germline V gene are SGDLS and YYNGEE. The CDR3 totals 15 residues. Trimming shortened V by 4 bases and J by 3 bases, and 13 bases separated the two germline ends. The CDR3: CASSPQTAYTGELFF. CDR3 coding DNA: TGTGCCAGCAGCCCTCAGACAGCATACACCGGGGAGCTGTTTTTT.

This clone was observed once. V usage is TRBV21-1 and J usage is TRBJ1-5; the table assigns TRBD1, which was not confirmed against the DNA. TRBV21-1 is noted as a pseudogene. CDR3 length: 15 residues. This CDR3 is CASSKGQVGNQPQHF. CDR3 coding DNA: TGTGCCAGCAGCAAGGGACAGGTTGGCAATCAGCCCCAGCATTTT.

V is TRBV6-5 and J is TRBJ1-2, with 11 bases matching TRBD1. J lost 7 bases, V lost 2 bases, and 3 bases had no gene match. This CDR3 has 14 residues. CDR1 and CDR2 from the germline V gene are MNHEY and SVGAGI. CDR3 bases: TGTGCCAGCAGTTACGGACAGGGGGCCTCTGGCTACACCTTC. This gives the protein CASSYGQGASGYTF.

This clone came up once. The chain couples TRBV5-1 to TRBJ2-7; 7 bases fit TRBD2. This CDR3 is built from 17 residues. Per germline, CDR1 SGHRS and CDR2 YFSETQ. The ends lost 1 base at V and 2 bases at J; junction bases unmatched: 12. This CDR3 is CASSLRIGEGRTYEQYF. The CDR3, as DNA: TGCGCCAGCAGCTTGCGCATAGGGGAGGGGAGAACCTACGAGCAGTACTTC.

The chain employs TRBV12-3 or TRBV12-4 and TRBJ1-3; no firm D call. The ends were cut back, 0 bases at V and 5 bases at J, with 5 bases in the middle. The CDR3 runs 13 residues. CDR3 loop: CASSLAQRNTIYF. As DNA, the CDR3 is TGTGCCAGCAGTTTAGCGCAGAGAAACACCATATATTTT.

This rearrangement joins TRBV2 to TRBJ2-7, with 7 bases matching TRBD1. Per germline, CDR1 SNHLY and CDR2 FYNNEI. The CDR3 runs 14 residues. V shed 4 bases, J shed 3 bases, and the junction held 6 bases outside the gene matches. The CDR3 DNA is TGTGCCAGCAGTGGGAAGGGGGCTGGCTACGAGCAGTACTTC. Its translation is CASSGKGAGYEQYF.

The genes are TRBV5-4 and TRBJ1-2; TRBD1 aligns across 9 bases. The CDR3 length is 14 residues. Germline CDR1 and CDR2: SGHNT and YYREEE (reference sequence). The junction had 9 bases not matched to a gene; V was cut back by 4 bases and J by 8 bases. The CDR3 nucleotides are TGTGCCAGCAGCATTGACAGGGGGGGCATCGGCTACACCTTC. Its protein is CASSIDRGGIGYTF.

V usage is TRBV18 and J usage is TRBJ1-1; 7 nucleotides match TRBD1. CDR3 size: 12 residues. V lost 3 bases, J lost 10 bases, and 5 bases stayed unmatched. From germline, CDR1 is KGHSH and CDR2 LQKENI. The CDR3 protein is CASSPGQPRAFF. CDR3 nucleotides: TGTGCCAGCTCACCGGGACAGCCGAGAGCTTTCTTT.